These 17 T cell receptor beta chains were sequenced from one sample in a study of T cell responses to AZD1222 COVID-19 vaccine. Clones were read by immunoSEQ multiplex PCR, and TCRdb kept only the in-frame ones, dropping some. Among over 110,000 clones, approximately 92% were seen once, and the ten largest hold around 1.5%. Sequences were derived from peripheral blood, sampled on day 0 of AZD1222 vaccination. The receptors originated from an adult in good health.

The chain has TRBV7-9 and TRBJ2-7, with TRBD2 matching 8 bases. Germline CDR1 and CDR2: SEHNR and FQNEAQ (reference sequence). The CDR3 length is 16 residues. Unmatched junction bases numbered 11, after V lost 5 bases and J lost 2 bases. CDR3: CASSPQAGERAYEQYF. The DNA of the CDR3 is TGTGCCAGCAGCCCCCAAGCGGGGGAGAGGGCCTACGAGCAGTACTTC.

The V gene is TRBV19, the J gene TRBJ2-4; no definite D call. The germline V gene has CDR1 LNHDA and CDR2 SQIVND (reference sequence). V was trimmed by 5 bases and J by 10 bases, leaving 12 bases between them. This CDR3 has 12 amino acids. CDR3 sequence: CASSVTHGIQYF. As DNA, the CDR3 is TGTGCCAGTAGTGTAACACACGGAATTCAGTACTTC.

The chain carries TRBV6-5 and TRBJ1-2; 7 bases map to TRBD1. The germline V gene encodes CDR1 MNHEY and CDR2 SVGAGI. The CDR3 extends over 14 amino acids. V shed 7 bases, J shed 0 bases, and the junction held 5 bases outside the gene matches. The CDR3 nucleotides are TGTGCCAGCACGACAGGGCTAACTAACTATGGCTACACCTTC. Translating it yields CASTTGLTNYGYTF.

CDR3 in amino acids: CAISARTQNTEAFF. The DNA for the CDR3 is TGTGCCATCAGTGCGCGGACACAGAACACTGAAGCTTTCTTT. This sequence joins TRBV10-3 and TRBJ1-1, with a possible D match to TRBD1 (5 bases). Trimming stripped 4 bases from V and 1 base from J, with 10 bases between. Looked up from germline, CDR1 is ENHRY and CDR2 is SYGVKD. The CDR3 sequence is 14 residues long.

The count of this clone is one. The V and J genes are TRBV5-1 and TRBJ1-2; D might be TRBD1 (5 bases). CDR3 length: 14 residues. Germline lookup yields CDR1 SGHRS and CDR2 YFSETQ. V dropped 5 bases and J dropped 8 bases, with 19 bases sitting between them. The CDR3: CASRSGTAGSGYTF. CDR3 nucleotide sequence: TGCGCCAGCAGGTCCGGGACGGCGGGGTCGGGCTACACCTTC.

V is TRBV3-1 (or the pseudogene TRBV3-2) and J is TRBJ1-1; TRBD1 aligns across 10 bases. V lost 2 bases, J lost 5 bases, and 5 bases stayed unmatched. The CDR3 runs 15 residues. Germline lookup yields CDR1 LGHDT and CDR2 YNNKEL (reference sequence). The CDR3 here is CASSQRDRGSTEAFF. The CDR3 DNA follows: TGTGCCAGCAGCCAAAGGGACAGGGGTTCGACTGAAGCTTTCTTT.

J is TRBJ1-5 and V is TRBV30; D gene ambiguous. This CDR3 has 15 amino acids. V was shortened by 3 bases and J by 6 bases, with 18 bases between the two germline ends. CDR1 is GTSNPN, CDR2 SVGIG, per germline (reference sequence). CDR3 in amino acids: CAWSTNPGEGQPQHF. The CDR3 DNA reads TGTGCCTGGAGCACAAATCCCGGGGAGGGTCAGCCCCAGCATTTT.

The chain carries TRBV5-1 and TRBJ1-1; 8 positions match TRBD1. The CDR3 contains 14 residues. The germline V gene encodes CDR1 SGHRS and CDR2 YFSETQ. V lost 4 bases, J lost 3 bases, and 5 bases stayed unmatched. In DNA, the CDR3 is TGCGCCAGCAGCCAGACAGGGGCTGACACTGAAGCTTTCTTT. As protein: CASSQTGADTEAFF.

The V call is TRBV29-1, the J call TRBJ1-2; TRBD1 matches 7 bases. The CDR3 sequence is 17 residues long. The V and J ends lost 5 bases and 0 bases, in that order; junction bases with no gene match: 15. The germline V gene encodes CDR1 SQVTM and CDR2 ANQGSEA. CDR3 in amino acids: CSVRAGRDRYANYGYTF. CDR3 nucleotides: TGCAGCGTTAGGGCAGGAAGGGACAGATACGCTAACTATGGCTACACCTTC.

This chain joins TRBV11-2 and TRBJ1-2, with 12 bases aligning to TRBD1. V lost 1 base to trimming and J lost 3 bases; unmatched junction nucleotides: 3. From germline, CDR1 is SGHAT and CDR2 FQNNGV. The CDR3 runs 16 residues. The CDR3 nucleotides are TGTGCCAGCAGCTTAGCCGGGACAGGGGGCGACTATGGCTACACCTTC. Its translation is CASSLAGTGGDYGYTF.

This sequence joins TRBV7-9 and TRBJ1-2, with D tentatively TRBD1 (6 bases). The CDR3 loop spans 16 amino acids. CDR1 is SEHNR, CDR2 FQNEAQ, per germline (reference sequence). Deletions cut 1 base from V and 7 bases from J, with 19 bases between. For the CDR3, the DNA is TGTGCCAGCAGCTTAGTCGGAGGAGACAGGCGTTTTGGCTACACCTTC. It specifies CASSLVGGDRRFGYTF.

The CDR3, as DNA: TGTGCCAGCAGCGACACCGGGACAGTTATCTACGAGCAGTACTTC. Amino acid sequence: CASSDTGTVIYEQYF. This chain uses TRBV11-2 with TRBJ2-7; 7 nucleotides line up with TRBD1. The V gene end was trimmed by 5 bases and the J gene end by 3 bases; junction bases not matched to a gene: 10. This CDR3 has 15 amino acids. CDR1 is SGHAT, CDR2 FQNNGV, per germline.

The gene calls are TRBV19 and TRBJ2-7; D is unresolved. Germline V gene lookup returns CDR1 LNHDA and CDR2 SQIVND (reference sequence). The CDR3 runs 11 residues. Trimming pared 3 bases from V and 3 bases from J, leaving 3 bases between. The CDR3 sequence: CASSIGYEQYF. The CDR3 bases are TGTGCCAGTAGTATCGGCTACGAGCAGTACTTC.

This chain joins TRBV29-1 and TRBJ2-1; maybe TRBD1 (6 bases). The V gene's germline CDR1 is SQVTM and CDR2 ANQGSEA. The germline V and J ends were trimmed by 7 bases and 8 bases, with 18 bases remaining between them. The CDR3 has 13 residues. CDR3 DNA sequence: TGCAGCGCAAGTTGGACAGAGCCGGATGAGCAGTTCTTC. This encodes CSASWTEPDEQFF.

CDR3 sequence (DNA): TGTGCCAGCAGCTTTAGCGGGGTTAGCACAGATACGCAGTATTTT. This translates into CASSFSGVSTDTQYF. This chain joins TRBV7-3 and TRBJ2-3, with 8 nucleotides matching TRBD2. CDR3 length equals 15 residues. V gave up 3 bases and J gave up 0 bases; unmatched junction bases: 2. Germline assignment: CDR1 SGHTA and CDR2 FQGTGA. Combining the CDR3 with reference TRBV7-3 and TRBJ2-3 gives the whole variable domain GAGVSQTPSNKVTEKGKYVELRCDPISGHTALYWYRQSLGQGPEFLIYFQGTGAADDSGLPNDRFFAVRPEGSVSTLKIQRTERGDSAVYLCASSFSGVSTDTQYFGPGTRLTVL.

This chain joins TRBV19 and TRBJ2-1, with D hard to call. CDR1 and CDR2 from the germline V gene are LNHDA and SQIVND (reference sequence). The CDR3 is 13 residues long. V was pared by 5 bases and J by 12 bases, with 17 bases between. This chain's CDR3 is CASSRFLGLVQFF. The CDR3, as DNA: TGTGCCAGTAGTCGTTTTCTAGGGCTAGTGCAGTTCTTC.

The rearrangement uses TRBV15 and TRBJ1-4, with D perhaps TRBD1 (5 bases). Germline CDR1 LNHNV, CDR2 YYDKDF (reference sequence). Trimming left V 5 bases short and J 7 bases short, with 17 bases between. The CDR3 has 15 residues. The CDR3, as DNA: TGTGCCACCAGCCCCGGGCAGGGAGAGGGTGAAAAACTGTTTTTT. It encodes CATSPGQGEGEKLFF.